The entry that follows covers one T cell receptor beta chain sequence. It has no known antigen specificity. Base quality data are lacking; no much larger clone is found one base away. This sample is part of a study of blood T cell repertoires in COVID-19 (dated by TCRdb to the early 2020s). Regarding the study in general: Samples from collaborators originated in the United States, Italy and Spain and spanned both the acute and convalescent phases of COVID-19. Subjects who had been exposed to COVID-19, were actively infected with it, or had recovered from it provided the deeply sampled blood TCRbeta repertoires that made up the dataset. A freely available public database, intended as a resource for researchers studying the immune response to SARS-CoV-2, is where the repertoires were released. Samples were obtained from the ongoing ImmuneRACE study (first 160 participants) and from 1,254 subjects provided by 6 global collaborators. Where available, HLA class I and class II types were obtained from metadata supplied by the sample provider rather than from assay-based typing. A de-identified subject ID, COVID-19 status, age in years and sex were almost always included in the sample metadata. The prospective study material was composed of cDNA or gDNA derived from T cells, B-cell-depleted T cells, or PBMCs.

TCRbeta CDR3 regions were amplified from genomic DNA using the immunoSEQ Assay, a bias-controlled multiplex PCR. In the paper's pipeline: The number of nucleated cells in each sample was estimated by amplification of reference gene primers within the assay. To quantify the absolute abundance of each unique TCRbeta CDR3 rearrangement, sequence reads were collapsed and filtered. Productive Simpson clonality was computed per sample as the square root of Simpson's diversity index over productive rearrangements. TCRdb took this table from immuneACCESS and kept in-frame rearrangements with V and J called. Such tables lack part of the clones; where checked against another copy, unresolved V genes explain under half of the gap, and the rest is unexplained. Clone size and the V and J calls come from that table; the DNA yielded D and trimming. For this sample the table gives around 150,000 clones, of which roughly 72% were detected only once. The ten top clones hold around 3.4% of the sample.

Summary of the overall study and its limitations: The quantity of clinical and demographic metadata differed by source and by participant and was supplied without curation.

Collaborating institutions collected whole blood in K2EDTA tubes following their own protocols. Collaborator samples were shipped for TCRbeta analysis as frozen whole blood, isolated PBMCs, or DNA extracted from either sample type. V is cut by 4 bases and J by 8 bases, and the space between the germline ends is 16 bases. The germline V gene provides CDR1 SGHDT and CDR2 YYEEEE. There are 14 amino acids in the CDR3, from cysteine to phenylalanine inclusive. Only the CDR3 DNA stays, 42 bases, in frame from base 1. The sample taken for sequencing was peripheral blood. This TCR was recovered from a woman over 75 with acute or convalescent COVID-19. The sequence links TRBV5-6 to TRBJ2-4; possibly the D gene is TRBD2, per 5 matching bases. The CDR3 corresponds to CASSLAGHEHIQYF. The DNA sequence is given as TGTGCCAGCAGCCTAGCCGGCCATGAACACATTCAGTACTTC.